This TCR beta chain was recorded in a study of chemoradiotherapy in HPV16-positive cancers. Looking at the study overall: Functional T-cell assays on a couple of HPV16-positive patients' cells defined candidate HPV-specific clones and common TCR motifs. Study-wide findings and caveats: During treatment, candidate HPV-specific clones and E7-related motifs expanded in tumor.

This clone was detected only once. Its matching antigen is unknown. Assay used: immunoSEQ multiplex PCR; TCRdb lists only in-frame clones, some missing. The repertoire holds some 2,900 clones, less than 80% seen once, with approximately 11% in the top ten. Repertoires were sampled repeatedly during chemoradiotherapy. V gave up 6 bases and J gave up 4 bases, with 11 bases separating them. This CDR3 has 13 amino acids. The V gene's germline CDR1 is MNHEY and CDR2 SMNVEV (reference sequence). The clonotype comes from a human donor with HPV-associated anogenital cancer. The chain joins TRBV27 to TRBJ2-3; D unresolved. Here the sequenced sample was tumor tissue, taken from a patient who underwent chemoradiotherapy. The CDR3 nucleotides read TGTGCCAGCAGACCGGCAGGCGCAGATACGCAGTATTTT. Protein: CASRPAGADTQYF.